This entry lists 27 T cell receptor beta chains sequenced from one sample in a study of T cell clonotyping in hematopoietic cell transplantation. The data were produced by immunoSEQ multiplex PCR, yet TCRdb's version contains in-frame clones alone and is incomplete. Among about 41,000 clones listed, roughly 96% were seen once. The material sequenced was peripheral blood mononuclear cells. These receptor sequences come from a man aged 25 to 40 in good health. Some clones in this sample may be carry-over from other donors' samples.

The V call is TRBV2, the J call TRBJ1-2; 9 nucleotides agree with TRBD1. The CDR3 spans 15 residues. The junction had 7 bases not matched to a gene; V was cut back by 4 bases and J by 4 bases. Germline loops: CDR1 SNHLY, CDR2 FYNNEI. The CDR3 coding sequence is TGTGCCAGCAGTGGCCCCGGGACAGGGAGCTATGGCTACACCTTC. Its translation: CASSGPGTGSYGYTF. The variable domain in full, with the rest retrieved from reference TRBV2 and TRBJ1-2, is EPEVTQTPSHQVTQMGQEVILRCVPISNHLYFYWYRQILGQKVEFLVSFYNNEISEKSEIFDDQFSVERPDGSNFTLKIRSTKLEDSAMYFCASSGPGTGSYGYTFGSGTRLTVV.

The gene calls are TRBV19 and TRBJ1-1, with 7 bases aligning to TRBD1. Germline V gene lookup returns CDR1 LNHDA and CDR2 SQIVND (reference sequence). Trimming cost V 6 bases and J 5 bases; bases outside gene matches: 15. This CDR3 spans 16 amino acids. The DNA of the CDR3 is TGTGCCAGTAGCCCTGACAGGGACGTAAGTCGAACTGAAGCTTTCTTT. This sequence encodes CASSPDRDVSRTEAFF.

The chain links TRBV9 to TRBJ2-5; a weak D match, TRBD2 (5 bases). This CDR3 is 15 amino acids long. Trimming pared 3 bases from V and 4 bases from J, leaving 16 bases between. The germline CDR1 and CDR2 sequences are SGDLS and YYNGEE. CDR3 bases: TGTGCCAGCAGCGAGACGCGGGCGATGGTAGAGACCCAGTACTTC. It codes for CASSETRAMVETQYF.

This chain links TRBV6-5 with TRBJ2-2, with D possibly matching TRBD1 (8 bases). Germline V gene data show CDR1 as MNHEY and CDR2 as SVGAGI. The CDR3 totals 15 residues. The V end lost 4 bases, the J end lost 5 bases, and 14 bases lay between the germline ends. In nucleotides, the CDR3 is TGTGCCAGCAGTTCAGGACAGGGAGGGACCGGGGAGCTGTTTTTT. Translating gives CASSSGQGGTGELFF.

The V call is TRBV4-3, the J call TRBJ2-1; a weak D match, TRBD2 (6 bases). There are 14 residues in the CDR3. Germline V lookup: CDR1 LGHNA, CDR2 YSLEER. Trimming removed 0 bases at V and 8 bases at J, with 11 bases between. CDR3 in amino acids: CASSQDGSLDEQFF. CDR3 coding DNA: TGCGCCAGCAGCCAAGACGGGAGTTTGGATGAGCAGTTCTTC.

J is TRBJ1-1 and V is TRBV4-1; 10 nucleotides agree with TRBD1. This CDR3 has 15 residues. Germline-derived CDR1 and CDR2 are MGHRA and YSYEKL. V shed 1 base and J 5 bases; nucleotides not matched to a gene: 4. CDR3 DNA sequence: TGCGCCAGCAGCCAAGTCGGGACAGGGGATACTGAAGCTTTCTTT. Its protein product is CASSQVGTGDTEAFF.

The V and J genes are TRBV19 and TRBJ2-7; TRBD2 matches 13 bases. CDR1 is LNHDA, CDR2 SQIVND, per germline (reference sequence). The V gene end was trimmed by 4 bases and the J gene end by 4 bases; junction bases not matched to a gene: 4. The length of the CDR3 is 15 residues. The CDR3 nucleotides are TGTGCCAGTAGTAAACTAGCGGGGGGGCCGTACGAGCAGTACTTC. It codes for CASSKLAGGPYEQYF.

V is TRBV6-5 and J is TRBJ1-2; D unclear. Germline values: CDR1 MNHEY, CDR2 SVGAGI. CDR3 length equals 14 residues. Trimming left V 0 bases short and J 4 bases short, with 9 bases between. CDR3 residues: CASSYSRSIYGYTF. CDR3 sequence (DNA): TGTGCCAGCAGTTACTCGAGATCCATCTATGGCTACACCTTC.

This rearrangement joins TRBV6-5 to TRBJ1-2; D call uncertain. The V and J ends lost 2 bases and 8 bases respectively, with 15 bases between them. CDR3 length: 14 amino acids. Germline V lookup: CDR1 MNHEY, CDR2 SVGAGI. CDR3 nucleotide sequence: TGTGCCAGCAGTTACCGACCCCGGGTCGGGGGCTACACCTTC. Its translation is CASSYRPRVGGYTF.

The J gene is TRBJ1-6, the V gene TRBV14; 8 nucleotides line up with TRBD1. This CDR3 spans 17 amino acids. The V gene's germline CDR1 is SGHDN and CDR2 FVKESK. The V segment lost 1 base and the J segment 0 bases; nucleotides outside the gene matches: 2. The chain's CDR3 is CASSQGTGSSYNSPLHF. In DNA, the CDR3 is TGTGCCAGCAGCCAAGGGACAGGGAGCTCCTATAATTCACCCCTCCACTTT.

This chain uses TRBV19 with TRBJ2-3, with D possibly being TRBD1 or TRBD2 (5 bases each). The CDR3 loop spans 17 amino acids. The germline V and J ends were trimmed by 5 bases and 3 bases, with 21 bases remaining between them. In germline, CDR1 is LNHDA, CDR2 SQIVND (reference sequence). The CDR3 loop is CASSPWGSGDRTDTQYF. The CDR3 coding sequence is TGTGCCAGTAGTCCCTGGGGGAGCGGAGATAGGACAGATACGCAGTATTTT.

The chain combines TRBV12-5 with TRBJ1-6; D gene unclear. The germline V gene has CDR1 LGHNT and CDR2 FRNRAP. V lost 5 bases, J lost 7 bases, and 12 bases lay in between. The CDR3 length is 14 residues. CDR3 protein: CASGLGERNSPLHF. CDR3 bases: TGTGCTAGTGGTCTCGGGGAGAGAAATTCACCCCTCCACTTT.

V usage is TRBV5-1 and J usage is TRBJ2-5; no firm D call. V lost 0 bases and J lost 5, with 5 bases in between. Per germline, CDR1 SGHRS and CDR2 YFSETQ. This CDR3 has 12 residues. CDR3 in DNA: TGCGCCAGCAGCTTGGCCGGGGAGACCCAGTACTTC. It specifies CASSLAGETQYF. Complete variable domain (other parts from reference TRBV5-1 and TRBJ2-5): KAGVTQTPRYLIKTRGQQVTLSCSPISGHRSVSWYQQTPGQGLQFLFEYFSETQRNKGNFPGRFSGRQFSNSRSEMNVSTLELGDSALYLCASSLAGETQYFGPGTRLLVL.

This chain links TRBV7-2 with TRBJ2-2; D is unresolved. The CDR3 totals 15 residues. Germline lookup yields CDR1 SGHTA and CDR2 FQGNSA. Deletions cut 2 bases from V and 0 bases from J, with 7 bases between. The CDR3 nucleotides are TGTGCCAGCAGCTTATTCGGACCGAACACCGGGGAGCTGTTTTTT. Its protein is CASSLFGPNTGELFF.

V gene TRBV2 combines with J gene TRBJ1-2, with no clear D. V was shortened by 5 bases and J by 4 bases, with 11 bases between the two germline ends. This CDR3 has 13 amino acids. Germline V gives CDR1 SNHLY, CDR2 FYNNEI. Written as DNA, the CDR3 is TGTGCCAGCAGTTCTCAAAACCTCTATGGCTACACCTTC. Protein: CASSSQNLYGYTF. The complete variable domain, with remaining parts taken from reference TRBV2 and TRBJ1-2, reads EPEVTQTPSHQVTQMGQEVILRCVPISNHLYFYWYRQILGQKVEFLVSFYNNEISEKSEIFDDQFSVERPDGSNFTLKIRSTKLEDSAMYFCASSSQNLYGYTFGSGTRLTVV.

CDR3 region: CASSLVRNQPQHF. Here the CDR3 DNA reads TGTGCCAGCAGCTTAGTCCGGAATCAGCCCCAGCATTTT. The gene calls are TRBV7-2 and TRBJ1-5; D is unresolved. The CDR3 runs to 13 residues. Trimming cost V 1 base and J 4 bases, with 5 bases left between them. Germline assignment: CDR1 SGHTA and CDR2 FQGNSA.

The CDR3 DNA reads as TGTGCCAGCAGCCCTAACCCGGGAAACACTTACGAGCAGTACTTC. Translated, it gives CASSPNPGNTYEQYF. The V call is TRBV5-6, the J call TRBJ2-7, with a tentative D call TRBD2 (5 bases). The CDR3 has 15 amino acids. Trimming removed 4 bases at V and 4 bases at J, with 18 bases between. Germline values: CDR1 SGHDT, CDR2 YYEEEE.

The gene calls are TRBV15 and TRBJ2-3; D not resolved. CDR3 length equals 15 residues. The ends were cut back, 0 bases at V and 1 base at J, with 8 bases in the middle. Germline V gene lookup returns CDR1 LNHNV and CDR2 YYDKDF (reference sequence). The CDR3 reads CATSRERQGTDTQYF. The CDR3 DNA reads TGTGCCACCAGCAGAGAGCGGCAGGGCACAGATACGCAGTATTTT.

The gene calls are TRBV5-1 and TRBJ2-5; weak D call: TRBD2 (6 bases). This CDR3 is 14 amino acids long. Deletions cut 6 bases from V and 2 bases from J, with 14 bases between. Germline-derived CDR1 and CDR2 are SGHRS and YFSETQ. CDR3 in amino acids: CASTWGDSQETQYF. CDR3 coding DNA: TGCGCCAGCACTTGGGGGGACTCTCAAGAGACCCAGTACTTC. Filled out from reference TRBV5-1 and TRBJ2-5, the complete variable domain reads KAGVTQTPRYLIKTRGQQVTLSCSPISGHRSVSWYQQTPGQGLQFLFEYFSETQRNKGNFPGRFSGRQFSNSRSEMNVSTLELGDSALYLCASTWGDSQETQYFGPGTRLLVL.

Turning to this clone: Different DNA sequences within this sample yield the same CDR3. The rearrangement joins TRBV19 to TRBJ2-7; TRBD1 matches at 7 bases. The CDR3 is 13 residues long. The V gene end was trimmed by 4 bases and the J gene end by 1 base; junction bases not matched to a gene: 1. The V gene's germline CDR1 is LNHDA and CDR2 SQIVND (reference sequence). The CDR3 reads CASSRDSSYEQYF. The CDR3 DNA follows: TGTGCCAGTAGTAGGGACAGTTCCTACGAGCAGTACTTC.

V and J are TRBV6-1 and TRBJ2-2; the D is unclear. The CDR3 is made up of 15 amino acids. Between the trimmed V and J ends, which lost 1 base and 2 bases, there was a span of 8 bases. CDR1 and CDR2 from the germline V gene are MNHNS and SASEGT. CDR3 sequence (DNA): TGTGCCAGCAGTGAAGGGTCCTTTAACACCGGGGAGCTGTTTTTT. This gives the protein CASSEGSFNTGELFF.

Here the CDR3 reads CASSLAGRDEQFF. In nucleotides, the CDR3 is TGTGCCAGCAGCTTGGCCGGTCGGGATGAGCAGTTCTTC. The chain is built from TRBV7-8 and TRBJ2-1, with D hard to call. Trimming cost V 3 bases and J 8 bases, with 11 bases left between them. CDR1 is SGHVS and CDR2 is FQNEAQ in the germline V gene. CDR3 length: 13 amino acids.

The V call is TRBV9, the J call TRBJ2-6, with TRBD1 matching 9 bases. This CDR3 is built from 18 residues. Germline V CDR1 and CDR2: SGDLS, YYNGEE. The V and J ends lost 3 bases and 2 bases, in that order; junction bases with no gene match: 9. Written as DNA, the CDR3 is TGTGCCAGCAGCGGCCGGGACAGGGATCGGGCTGGGGCCAACGTCCTGACTTTC. This sequence encodes CASSGRDRDRAGANVLTF.

The genes are TRBV5-4 and TRBJ1-1; D is unclear. The V gene lost 5 bases and the J gene lost 8 bases, with 19 bases spanning the gap. This CDR3 region has 14 residues. Germline V CDR1 and CDR2: SGHNT, YYREEE (reference sequence). The CDR3 DNA reads TGTGCCAGCAGACCGCCCTCAGGCAGGCCCGAAGCTTTCTTT. It is translated as CASRPPSGRPEAFF.

This chain uses TRBV5-6 with TRBJ2-3; TRBD2 matches 10 bases. The germline gives CDR1 SGHDT, CDR2 YYEEEE. CDR3 length: 15 residues. J gave up 5 bases and V 7 bases, and 10 bases lay outside the gene matches. CDR3 loop: CASLSAGGPRDTQYF. The CDR3 DNA reads as TGTGCCAGCTTATCAGCGGGGGGGCCGAGAGATACGCAGTATTTT. The variable domain in full, completed from reference TRBV5-6 and TRBJ2-3, reads DAGVTQSPTHLIKTRGQQVTLRCSPKSGHDTVSWYQQALGQGPQFIFQYYEEEERQRGNFPDRFSGHQFPNYSSELNVNALLLGDSALYLCASLSAGGPRDTQYFGPGTRLTVL.

The V and J genes are TRBV5-6 and TRBJ1-5; 7 bases agree with TRBD1. There are 16 residues in the CDR3. V lost 4 bases, J lost 3 bases, and 10 bases stayed unmatched. The germline CDR1 and CDR2 sequences are SGHDT and YYEEEE. CDR3 DNA: TGTGCCAGCAGCCCGTACCGGGACAGAACCAATCAGCCCCAGCATTTT. Translated, it gives CASSPYRDRTNQPQHF.

V gene TRBV4-2 combines with J gene TRBJ2-5; 8 nucleotides agree with TRBD1. Trimming at V came to 0 bases and at J to 1 base, leaving 4 bases not matched to a gene. The CDR3 consists of 16 residues. From germline, CDR1 is LGHNA and CDR2 YNFKEQ. CDR3 protein: CASSQEYRGIQETQYF. DNA of the CDR3: TGTGCCAGCAGCCAAGAATACAGGGGGATCCAAGAGACCCAGTACTTC.